A single sample is the source of the 28 T cell receptor beta chains below, sequenced in a study of blood T cell repertoires in COVID-19. Sequencing was performed with immunoSEQ multiplex PCR; in TCRdb, only in-frame clones are kept and a portion is missing. The table includes hundreds of thousands of clones, around 90% detected once. Sequenced input: PBMCs or T cells enriched from blood (not recorded which). These TCRs come from a woman between 50 and 59 years old with acute COVID-19.

This chain links TRBV7-9 with TRBJ2-3; the match to TRBD2 covers 8 bases. The CDR3 is 16 amino acids. V dropped 3 bases and J dropped 3; count of bases not matched to a gene: 8. Germline loops: CDR1 SEHNR, CDR2 FQNEAQ (reference sequence). This chain's CDR3 is CASSFRTSPRTDTQYF. The CDR3 DNA sequence: TGTGCCAGCAGCTTTCGGACTAGCCCTAGGACAGATACGCAGTATTTT.

The chain uses TRBV4-3 and TRBJ2-3; D is ambiguous. Looked up from germline, CDR1 is LGHNA and CDR2 is YSLEER. The CDR3 spans 13 residues. The V end lost 1 base, the J end lost 4 bases, and 6 bases lay between the germline ends. CDR3 region: CASSQGAPDTQYF. For the CDR3, the DNA is TGCGCCAGCAGCCAAGGGGCTCCAGATACGCAGTATTTT.

The chain is built from TRBV3-1 (or the pseudogene TRBV3-2) and TRBJ2-5; D is unclear. V was shortened by 0 bases and J by 11 bases, with 10 bases between the two germline ends. This CDR3 is built from 12 residues. Germline CDR1 LGHDT, CDR2 YNNKEL (reference sequence). CDR3 amino acids: CASSQERLVQYF. The CDR3 bases are TGTGCCAGCAGCCAAGAACGGTTGGTTCAGTACTTC.

The chain uses TRBV2 and TRBJ2-5, with 8 positions matching TRBD1. This CDR3 spans 14 amino acids. V lost 7 bases, J lost 5 bases, and 9 bases stayed unmatched. Germline V gene data show CDR1 as SNHLY and CDR2 as FYNNEI. CDR3 loop: CASNSQGAGETQYF. Written as DNA, the CDR3 is TGTGCCAGCAATTCCCAGGGGGCGGGGGAGACCCAGTACTTC.

CDR3 sequence reads: CASNQQVGNTIYF. The DNA for the CDR3 is TGTGCCAGTAACCAACAGGTGGGAAACACCATATATTTT. The rearrangement links TRBV19 to TRBJ1-3; D possibly corresponds to TRBD1 (5 bases). Looked up from germline, CDR1 is LNHDA and CDR2 is SQIVND (reference sequence). Deletions cut 7 bases from V and 4 bases from J, with 11 bases between. This CDR3 contains 13 residues.

The CDR3 loop is CASSTRQGWNTEAFF. The CDR3 nucleotides are TGTGCCAGCAGCACCCGACAGGGGTGGAACACTGAAGCTTTCTTT. The chain is built from TRBV7-8 and TRBJ1-1; TRBD1 aligns across 8 bases. J gave up 1 base and V 5 bases, and 6 bases lay outside the gene matches. CDR3 length: 15 amino acids. From germline, CDR1 is SGHVS and CDR2 FQNEAQ.

This clone has only one observation. CDR3 coding DNA: TGTGCCAGCAGCCCCGGGACTAGCGGGATGGGCTCCGAGCAGTACTTC. Translating it yields CASSPGTSGMGSEQYF. This sequence joins TRBV7-2 and TRBJ2-7; TRBD2 aligns across 13 bases. Germline CDR1 SGHTA, CDR2 FQGNSA. V lost 5 bases, J lost 6 bases, and 10 bases stayed unmatched. The CDR3 consists of 16 residues.

This sequence joins TRBV7-8 and TRBJ2-2, with 8 bases that match TRBD1. V lost 3 bases and J lost 0; bases outside the gene matches: 6. This CDR3 spans 17 amino acids. From germline, CDR1 is SGHVS and CDR2 FQNEAQ. The CDR3 here is CASSLEYRGANTGELFF. In nucleotides, the CDR3 is TGTGCCAGCAGCTTGGAATACAGGGGGGCGAACACCGGGGAGCTGTTTTTT.

The gene calls are TRBV5-1 and TRBJ1-6; no firm D call. The length of the CDR3 is 11 residues. V lost 3 bases and J 14 bases, leaving 9 bases between the germline ends. The germline V gene has CDR1 SGHRS and CDR2 YFSETQ. This CDR3 reads CASSSSGTLHF. CDR3 DNA sequence: TGCGCCAGCAGCTCTTCAGGCACCCTCCACTTT.

The chain carries TRBV27 and TRBJ2-1; 8 nucleotides match TRBD1. J was trimmed by 0 bases and V by 8 bases; bases with no gene match: 6. Germline CDR1 is MNHEY and CDR2 is SMNVEV (reference sequence). The CDR3 runs 15 residues. The CDR3 DNA is TGTGCCAGCGGATGGACAGGGAGCTCCTACAATGAGCAGTTCTTC. As protein: CASGWTGSSYNEQFF.

The V call is TRBV19, the J call TRBJ1-1; maybe TRBD1 (6 bases). V lost 9 bases, J lost 1 base, and 18 bases lay in between. This CDR3 spans 15 amino acids. Germline V lookup: CDR1 LNHDA, CDR2 SQIVND (reference sequence). The chain's CDR3 is CASIRWTTGNTEAFF. As DNA, the CDR3 is TGTGCCAGCATCCGATGGACGACAGGGAACACTGAAGCTTTCTTT.

This chain uses TRBV18 with TRBJ1-6; the D gene is possibly TRBD1 (5 bases). This CDR3 spans 20 amino acids. V gave up 2 bases and J gave up 3 bases, with 23 bases separating them. Germline CDR1 is KGHSH and CDR2 is LQKENI. In DNA, the CDR3 is TGTGCCAGCTCACCATTTCCCCCCCCCGGCGGGGGTGACTATAATTCACCCCTCCACTTT. Translation: CASSPFPPPGGGDYNSPLHF.

V is TRBV19 and J is TRBJ1-5; a weak D match, TRBD1 (6 bases). The length of the CDR3 is 15 residues. With 6 bases removed from V and 9 bases from J, the gap between germline ends came to 21 bases. Germline assignment: CDR1 LNHDA and CDR2 SQIVND (reference sequence). The CDR3 sequence: CASSLAAGALRPQHF. The CDR3 bases are TGTGCCAGTAGCCTCGCCGCAGGGGCCCTCCGGCCCCAGCATTTT.

The chain recombines TRBV27 with TRBJ2-5; D uncertain. The CDR3 extends over 13 amino acids. The ends were cut back, 6 bases at V and 4 bases at J, with 12 bases in the middle. Germline V CDR1 and CDR2: MNHEY, SMNVEV (reference sequence). CDR3 coding DNA: TGTGCCAGCAGACTATTACCGGGAGAGACCCAGTACTTC. Its protein is CASRLLPGETQYF.

The gene calls are TRBV28 and TRBJ2-1; 10 bases are a match to TRBD2. Germline loops: CDR1 MDHEN, CDR2 SYDVKM. V lost 8 bases to trimming and J lost 3 bases; unmatched junction nucleotides: 10. The CDR3 runs 16 residues. As DNA, the CDR3 is TGTGCCAGCTGGACTAGCGGCCCATGGGTCTACAATGAGCAGTTCTTC. Translated, it gives CASWTSGPWVYNEQFF.

The chain recombines TRBV4-2 with TRBJ2-3; the D is unclear. The CDR3 is 15 amino acids. Germline V CDR1 and CDR2: LGHNA, YNFKEQ. V shed 1 base and J shed 2 bases, with 10 bases lying between them. The CDR3 loop is CASSQVAGVTDTQYF. CDR3 nucleotides: TGTGCCAGCAGCCAAGTCGCCGGTGTCACAGATACGCAGTATTTT.

V is TRBV5-1 and J is TRBJ2-2; possibly TRBD1 for D (6 bases). CDR1 and CDR2 (germline): SGHRS, YFSETQ. V lost 6 bases and J 3 bases, leaving 18 bases between the germline ends. The CDR3 spans 16 residues. CDR3 DNA sequence: TGCGCCAGCACCAGGACAGCCCGGCGGGACACCGGGGAGCTGTTTTTT. This codes for CASTRTARRDTGELFF. The complete variable domain, with remaining parts taken from reference TRBV5-1 and TRBJ2-2, reads KAGVTQTPRYLIKTRGQQVTLSCSPISGHRSVSWYQQTPGQGLQFLFEYFSETQRNKGNFPGRFSGRQFSNSRSEMNVSTLELGDSALYLCASTRTARRDTGELFFGEGSRLTVL.

This clone came up once. V usage is TRBV4-1 and J usage is TRBJ1-2; D not resolved. Germline V lookup: CDR1 MGHRA, CDR2 YSYEKL. V lost 0 bases to trimming and J lost 8 bases, with 7 bases between them. This CDR3 has 12 residues. DNA of the CDR3: TGCGCCAGCAGCCAAGAGCGGCGGGGCTACACCTTC. It is translated as CASSQERRGYTF.

The chain has TRBV5-4 and TRBJ2-3, with D unresolved. V was shortened by 5 bases and J by 2 bases, with 12 bases between the two germline ends. Looked up from germline, CDR1 is SGHNT and CDR2 is YYREEE (reference sequence). The CDR3 is made up of 14 amino acids. CDR3 sequence reads: CASRAESITDTQYF. The CDR3 region has the DNA TGTGCCAGCAGGGCGGAGTCTATCACAGATACGCAGTATTTT.

This clone came up once. This chain links TRBV7-8 with TRBJ1-4; D is ambiguous. Trimming removed 1 base from V and 4 bases from J, with 4 bases in between. Germline CDR1 is SGHVS and CDR2 is FQNEAQ. The CDR3 has 13 amino acids. Here the CDR3 reads CASSLGRNEKLFF. The CDR3 DNA reads TGTGCCAGCAGCTTAGGTCGTAATGAAAAACTGTTTTTT.

V gene TRBV27 combines with J gene TRBJ1-2; D may be TRBD1 (6 bases). V dropped 8 bases and J dropped 3 bases, with 16 bases sitting between them. Germline V gene sequence: CDR1 MNHEY, CDR2 SMNVEV (reference sequence). This CDR3 is built from 14 residues. CDR3 region: CASRSGGGDYGYTF. The CDR3 DNA reads TGTGCCAGCCGCTCGGGGGGCGGGGACTATGGCTACACCTTC.

The CDR3 DNA sequence: TGTGCCAGCAGTTGGAGGGGGGGGACCACAGATACGCAGTATTTT. It yields the protein CASSWRGGTTDTQYF. The chain recombines TRBV6-1 with TRBJ2-3, with a weak D call TRBD2 (7 bases). Looked up from germline, CDR1 is MNHNS and CDR2 is SASEGT. The CDR3 consists of 15 residues. V lost 5 bases, J lost 2 bases, and 14 bases lay in between.

The rearrangement uses TRBV5-4 and TRBJ2-1; maybe TRBD2 (6 bases). Trimming removed 7 bases from V and 3 bases from J, with 14 bases in between. Germline V gives CDR1 SGHNT, CDR2 YYREEE (reference sequence). This CDR3 has 14 residues. This CDR3 reads CASGRSGSYNEQFF. The CDR3 nucleotides read TGTGCCAGCGGACGTAGCGGTAGCTACAATGAGCAGTTCTTC.

This chain joins TRBV6-5 and TRBJ1-5; D not certain. Germline CDR1 MNHEY, CDR2 SVGAGI. V shed 5 bases and J shed 5 bases, with 10 bases lying between them. The CDR3 runs to 13 residues. The CDR3 DNA sequence: TGTGCCAGCAGTCCTCGGGATTATCAGCCCCAGCATTTT. This sequence encodes CASSPRDYQPQHF.

V and J are TRBV11-2 and TRBJ1-4; no firm D call. Per germline, CDR1 SGHAT and CDR2 FQNNGV. The CDR3 runs 14 residues. The CDR3 loop reads CATSRGGTNEKLFF. CDR3 DNA sequence: TGTGCAACCAGCCGAGGAGGGACTAATGAAAAACTGTTTTTT.

The chain recombines TRBV7-2 with TRBJ2-7; 9 bases line up with TRBD2. Germline assignment: CDR1 SGHTA and CDR2 FQGNSA. Unmatched junction bases numbered 9, after V lost 1 base and J lost 11 bases. This CDR3 is 14 amino acids long. CDR3 nucleotide sequence: TGTGCCAGCAGCTTAGATTCAGCGGGAGGAATCGAGTACTTC. Residues: CASSLDSAGGIEYF.

The rearrangement joins TRBV9 to TRBJ1-5; 8 bases fit TRBD1. V lost 5 bases, J lost 1 base, and 5 bases stayed unmatched. This CDR3 comprises 15 residues. Looked up from germline, CDR1 is SGDLS and CDR2 is YYNGEE. This CDR3 is CASSGQGGSNQPQHF. Written as DNA, the CDR3 is TGTGCCAGCAGTGGACAGGGCGGGAGCAATCAGCCCCAGCATTTT.

The chain employs TRBV4-3 and TRBJ1-1; 9 bases map to TRBD1. CDR3 length: 18 residues. The ends lost 3 bases at V and 2 bases at J; junction bases unmatched: 13. Germline lookup yields CDR1 LGHNA and CDR2 YSLEER. Here the CDR3 reads CASSQGLIPGQGNTEAFF. DNA of the CDR3: TGCGCCAGCAGCCAGGGACTTATTCCGGGACAGGGAAACACTGAAGCTTTCTTT.